The clone carrying this TCR beta chain was seen a handful of times. The sample originates from a study of immune characterization of retroperitoneal liposarcoma. TCRdb recomputed calls from the PCR reads with MiXCR, one row per CDR3 protein. This table has 7,700 or so distinct CDR3 sequences, 25% to 35% appearing once. The CDR3 runs to 16 residues. CDR1 is MDHEN, CDR2 SYDVKM, per germline. Trimming took off 3 bases at V and 0 bases at J, with 12 bases between the two ends. This clonotype was obtained from a male donor with retroperitoneal liposarcoma. The J gene is TRBJ2-4, the V gene TRBV28; D might be TRBD2 (5 bases). The sequenced sample consisted of blood. This CDR3 reads CASSFAGVLAKNIQYF. The CDR3 DNA follows: TGTGCCAGCAGTTTTGCCGGGGTACTAGCCAAAAACATTCAGTACTTC. The entire variable domain, with the rest obtained from reference TRBV28 and TRBJ2-4, is as follows: DVKVTQSSRYLVKRTGEKVFLECVQDMDHENMFWYRQDPGLGLRLIYFSYDVKMKEKGDIPEGYSVSREKKERFSLILESASTNQTSMYLCASSFAGVLAKNIQYFGAGTRLSVL.